These T cell receptor beta chains were read from a single sample in a study of blood T cell repertoires in COVID-19. Sequencing was performed with immunoSEQ multiplex PCR; in TCRdb, only in-frame clones are kept and a portion is missing. The sample yields about 160,000 clones, less than 85% seen once. Sequenced material: peripheral blood. The receptor source for this set is an older woman with COVID-19, enrolled during active disease. CDR3s include the opening cysteine and the closing phenylalanine or tryptophan. The order of the fields is CDR3 protein, CDR3 DNA, clone size, J gene, V gene, D gene. D genes are given only for firm matches. The size entry is marked missing in some rows and otherwise reads once, few, many or a size class.

cdr3_aa: CASTAGTDTQYF
cdr3_nt: TGCGCCAGCACCGCAGGAACAGATACGCAGTATTTT
clone_size: NA
j_call: TRBJ2-3
v_call: TRBV5-1
d_call: NA

cdr3_aa: CASSTPGLAGGNTQYF
cdr3_nt: TGTGCCAGCAGTACACCGGGACTAGCGGGAGGGAATACGCAGTATTTT
clone_size: NA
j_call: TRBJ2-3
v_call: TRBV27
d_call: TRBD2

cdr3_aa: CASSLAPLETQYF
cdr3_nt: TGTGCCAGCAGCTTGGCCCCCCTGGAGACCCAGTACTTC
clone_size: once
j_call: TRBJ2-5
v_call: TRBV5-4
d_call: NA

cdr3_aa: CASSDGLPPYEQYF
cdr3_nt: TGTGCCAGCAGTGACGGACTTCCTCCCTACGAGCAGTACTTC
clone_size: NA
j_call: TRBJ2-7
v_call: TRBV2
d_call: NA

cdr3_aa: CASSLVGPDTTTNEKLFF
cdr3_nt: TGTGCCAGCAGCTTAGTCGGTCCTGACACCACAACTAATGAAAAACTGTTTTTT
clone_size: NA
j_call: TRBJ1-4
v_call: TRBV7-2
d_call: NA

cdr3_aa: CASSRWGEDTEAFF
cdr3_nt: TGTGCCAGTAGTCGGTGGGGGGAAGACACTGAAGCTTTCTTT
clone_size: NA
j_call: TRBJ1-1
v_call: TRBV19
d_call: NA

cdr3_aa: CASSSAGNGNIQYF
cdr3_nt: TGTGCCAGCAGCTCGGCAGGTAACGGAAACATTCAGTACTTC
clone_size: NA
j_call: TRBJ2-4
v_call: TRBV7-2
d_call: NA

cdr3_aa: CASSQGGGLAGPQETQYF
cdr3_nt: TGCGCCAGCAGCCAAGGCGGTGGACTAGCGGGCCCCCAAGAGACCCAGTACTTC
clone_size: NA
j_call: TRBJ2-5
v_call: TRBV4-3
d_call: TRBD2

cdr3_aa: CATSDFPSNEQFF
cdr3_nt: TGTGCCACCAGTGATTTTCCGAGCAATGAGCAGTTCTTC
clone_size: NA
j_call: TRBJ2-1
v_call: TRBV24-1
d_call: NA

cdr3_aa: CASSTRLGGTEKLFF
cdr3_nt: TGTGCCAGTAGTACCCGACTTGGGGGGACTGAAAAACTGTTTTTT
clone_size: NA
j_call: TRBJ1-4
v_call: TRBV19
d_call: NA

cdr3_aa: CASTSRETGWIQPQHF
cdr3_nt: TGTGCCAGTACCTCACGCGAAACAGGATGGATTCAGCCCCAGCATTTT
clone_size: NA
j_call: TRBJ1-5
v_call: TRBV19
d_call: NA

cdr3_aa: CASSWGPADQGYEQYF
cdr3_nt: TGTGCCAGCAGCTGGGGGCCGGCGGATCAAGGGTACGAGCAGTACTTC
clone_size: few
j_call: TRBJ2-7
v_call: TRBV11-2
d_call: NA

cdr3_aa: CASSEAQGAYNSPLHF
cdr3_nt: TGTGCCAGCAGTGAAGCACAGGGGGCTTATAATTCACCCCTCCACTTT
clone_size: NA
j_call: TRBJ1-6
v_call: TRBV2
d_call: TRBD1

cdr3_aa: CASSAVRGGNNEQFF
cdr3_nt: TGTGCCAGCAGCGCGGTTAGGGGGGGAAATAATGAGCAGTTCTTC
clone_size: NA
j_call: TRBJ2-1
v_call: TRBV2
d_call: NA

cdr3_aa: CASSQDSSYEQYF
cdr3_nt: TGTGCCAGCAGCCAAGATAGCTCCTACGAGCAGTACTTC
clone_size: NA
j_call: TRBJ2-7
v_call: TRBV4-2
d_call: NA

cdr3_aa: CASRPGLGGFSYQETQYF
cdr3_nt: TGTGCCAGCAGACCGGGACTAGGGGGTTTTTCGTACCAAGAGACCCAGTACTTC
clone_size: NA
j_call: TRBJ2-5
v_call: TRBV3-1/TRBV3-2
d_call: TRBD2

cdr3_aa: CATGSGGYTF
cdr3_nt: TGTGCCACCGGGTCGGGGGGCTACACCTTC
clone_size: NA
j_call: TRBJ1-2
v_call: TRBV10-3
d_call: NA

cdr3_aa: CASSVRDRGSGELFF
cdr3_nt: TGTGCCAGCAGCGTCCGGGACAGGGGATCCGGGGAGCTGTTTTTT
clone_size: NA
j_call: TRBJ2-2
v_call: TRBV9
d_call: TRBD1

cdr3_aa: CASSYGTSGTYEQYF
cdr3_nt: TGTGCCAGCAGCTACGGGACTAGCGGTACCTACGAGCAGTACTTC
clone_size: NA
j_call: TRBJ2-7
v_call: TRBV5-6
d_call: TRBD2

cdr3_aa: CASRNGETQYF
cdr3_nt: TGTGCCAGCAGGAACGGGGAGACCCAGTACTTC
clone_size: NA
j_call: TRBJ2-5
v_call: TRBV7-2
d_call: NA

cdr3_aa: CASSVGRRGVSYGYTF
cdr3_nt: TGTGCCAGCAGCGTAGGTCGCCGCGGGGTTTCTTATGGCTACACCTTC
clone_size: NA
j_call: TRBJ1-2
v_call: TRBV9
d_call: NA

cdr3_aa: CASSQGLSGVGSYNEQFF
cdr3_nt: TGTGCCAGCAGCCAAGGGCTTAGCGGAGTGGGCTCCTACAATGAGCAGTTCTTC
clone_size: few
j_call: TRBJ2-1
v_call: TRBV3-1/TRBV3-2
d_call: NA